These 2 T cell receptor beta chains originate from one sample sequenced in a study of T cell responses to AZD1222 COVID-19 vaccine. Profiled with immunoSEQ multiplex PCR; TCRdb holds only in-frame clones, not every one. The table has some 150,000 clones, around nine tenths seen once. The sample in question was peripheral blood, obtained after recovery from COVID-19. The receptor set was obtained from an adult who had recovered from COVID-19.

The rearrangement links TRBV28 to TRBJ1-2; a weak D match, TRBD1 (6 bases). Trimming stripped 3 bases from V and 4 bases from J, with 9 bases between. CDR3 size: 13 residues. Germline assignment: CDR1 MDHEN and CDR2 SYDVKM. CDR3 sequence: CASSFGGSYGYTF. The DNA of the CDR3 is TGTGCCAGCAGTTTCGGGGGCTCCTATGGCTACACCTTC.

The chain has TRBV5-1 and TRBJ2-1; TRBD2 matches 11 bases. The CDR3 totals 20 residues. Germline loops: CDR1 SGHRS, CDR2 YFSETQ. Unmatched junction bases numbered 25, after V lost 7 bases and J lost 7 bases. CDR3 nucleotides: TGCGCCAGCCGCCCCCTCGGTCAGACTAGCGGGGTTCGGCTATCTAATGAGCAGTTCTTC. This sequence encodes CASRPLGQTSGVRLSNEQFF.